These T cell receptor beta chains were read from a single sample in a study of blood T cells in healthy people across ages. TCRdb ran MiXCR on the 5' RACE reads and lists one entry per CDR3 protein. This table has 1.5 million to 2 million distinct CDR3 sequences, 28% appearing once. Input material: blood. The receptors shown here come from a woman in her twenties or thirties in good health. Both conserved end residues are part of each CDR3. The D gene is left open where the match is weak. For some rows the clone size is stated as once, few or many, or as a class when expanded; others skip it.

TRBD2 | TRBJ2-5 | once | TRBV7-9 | TGTGCCAGCCAGATGGGACTAGCGTCGACGGGTGAGCAGTACTTC | CASQMGLASTGEQYF
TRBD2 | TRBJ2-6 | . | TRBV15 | TGTGCCACACTCGCAGCGGGAACTGGGGCCAACGTCCTGACTTTC | CATLAAGTGANVLTF
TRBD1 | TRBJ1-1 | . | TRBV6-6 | TGTGCCAGCAGTTCCGACAGGGCGAACACTGAAGCTTTCTTT | CASSSDRANTEAFF
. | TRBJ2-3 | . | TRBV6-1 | TGTGCCAGCAGTGCTATTAGTACGCTACCCACAGATACGCAGTATTTT | CASSAISTLPTDTQYF
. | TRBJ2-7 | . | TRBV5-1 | TGCGCCAGCAGCTTGGTTGTATCTCCGTACGTGCAGTACTTC | CASSLVVSPYVQYF
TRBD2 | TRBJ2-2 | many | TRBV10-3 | TGTGCCATCAGTGAGTCAACTAGCGGGAACACCGGGGAGCTGTTTTTT | CAISESTSGNTGELFF
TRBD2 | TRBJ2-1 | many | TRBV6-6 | TGTGCCAGCAGGGCTAGCGGGAGGTCTGGGAATGAGCAGTTCTTC | CASRASGRSGNEQFF
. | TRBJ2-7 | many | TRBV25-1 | TGTGCCAGCAGTGAATATAGAGTTAAGGACAGTAGCTCCTACGAGCAGTACTTC | CASSEYRVKDSSSYEQYF
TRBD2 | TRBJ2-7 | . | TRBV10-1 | TGCGCCAGCAGCGCCGGGACTAGTTCCGAGCAGTACTTC | CASSAGTSSEQYF
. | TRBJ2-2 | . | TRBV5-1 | TGCGCCAGCTTCGATACAGGGAGACCCGGGGAGCTGTTTTTT | CASFDTGRPGELFF
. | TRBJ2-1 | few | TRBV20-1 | TGCAGTGCCCAACTGGGCGCTATCTCCTACAATGAGCAGTTCTTC | CSAQLGAISYNEQFF
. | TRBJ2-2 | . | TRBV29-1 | TGCAGCGTTCGGAATCTAGTAAGCGGGGAGCTGTTTTTT | CSVRNLVSGELFF
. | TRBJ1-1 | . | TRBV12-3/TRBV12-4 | TGTGCCAGCAGTCCCACCCCAGGCGGGGATGAAGCTTTCTTT | CASSPTPGGDEAFF
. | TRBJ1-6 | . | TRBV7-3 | TGTGCCAGCAGCTTAAATACGGGTTCACCCCTCCACTTT | CASSLNTGSPLHF
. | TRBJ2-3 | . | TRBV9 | TGTGCCAGCAGCGTAGCTACGGGGGCCGGAGATACGCAGTATTTT | CASSVATGAGDTQYF
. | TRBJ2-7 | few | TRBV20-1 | TGCAGTGCTAGCACTACCTCCTCCTACGAGCAGTACTTC | CSASTTSSYEQYF
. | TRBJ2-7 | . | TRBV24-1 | TGTGCCACCAGTGATGGAGCTCGCTACGAGCAGTACTTC | CATSDGARYEQYF
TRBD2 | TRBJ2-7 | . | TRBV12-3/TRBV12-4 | TGTGCCAGCAGTTCTACTAGCGCCCTACCCTACAATGAGCAGTACTTC | CASSSTSALPYNEQYF
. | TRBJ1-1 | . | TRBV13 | TGTGCCAGCAGCTTCACAGGACAGAACACTGAAGCTTTCTTT | CASSFTGQNTEAFF
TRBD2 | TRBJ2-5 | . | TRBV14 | TGTGCCAGCAGCCAACGAGGGACTAACCAAGAGACCCAGTACTTC | CASSQRGTNQETQYF
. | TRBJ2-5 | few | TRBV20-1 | TGCAGTGCCTCGGACACACAAGAGACCCAGTACTTC | CSASDTQETQYF
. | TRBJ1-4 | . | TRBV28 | TGTGCCAGCAGTCCGGGGGGAGCGGATGAAAAACTGTTTTTT | CASSPGGADEKLFF
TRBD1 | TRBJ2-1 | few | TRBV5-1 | TGCGCCAGCAGCCGAGCCTTGGGACAGTCCTACAATGAGCAGTTCTTC | CASSRALGQSYNEQFF
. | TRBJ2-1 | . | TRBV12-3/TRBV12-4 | TGTGCCAGCAGAAAGACCGCCACCAATGAGCAGTTCTTC | CASRKTATNEQFF
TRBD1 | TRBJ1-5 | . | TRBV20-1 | TGCAGTGCCGGCCGGGACAGGATAGATCAGCCCCAGCATTTT | CSAGRDRIDQPQHF
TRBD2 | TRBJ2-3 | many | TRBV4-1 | TGCGCCAGCAGCCAAGTAGCGGGGTCTAGCACAGATACGCAGTATTTT | CASSQVAGSSTDTQYF
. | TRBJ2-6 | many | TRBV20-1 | TGCAGTGCTAGAGAAGAGGGAAGGGGTCTCTCTGGGGCCAACGTCTTGACTTTC | CSAREEGRGLSGANVLTF
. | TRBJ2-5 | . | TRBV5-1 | TGCGCCAGCAGTCTTCAGGGGCAAGTTCAAGAGACCCAGTACTTC | CASSLQGQVQETQYF
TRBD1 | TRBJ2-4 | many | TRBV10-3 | TGTGCCATCAGTGACGGACAGGCTAGGAAAAACATTCAGTACTTC | CAISDGQARKNIQYF